The 11 T cell receptor beta chains below were found in one sample sequenced in a study of OX40 agonist ivuxolimab in advanced cancers. Sequencing was performed with immunoSEQ multiplex PCR; in TCRdb, only in-frame clones are kept and a portion is missing. The sample has around 80,000 clones, 88% seen once. This specimen was CD4+ or CD8+ T cells sorted from blood, taken in a trial of the OX40 agonist ivuxolimab. These receptors all stem from an adult with an advanced solid tumor such as melanoma, head and neck, liver or kidney cancer.

V usage is TRBV4-1 and J usage is TRBJ2-4; D is undetermined. V lost 0 bases and J lost 9, with 15 bases in between. CDR1 and CDR2 from the germline V gene are MGHRA and YSYEKL. The CDR3 extends over 15 amino acids. The CDR3 protein is CASSQERSAYSIQYF. The CDR3 DNA reads as TGCGCCAGCAGCCAAGAGAGGTCAGCTTACAGCATTCAGTACTTC.

This rearrangement joins TRBV7-2 to TRBJ2-3, with TRBD2 as a possible D gene (5 bases). Germline assignment: CDR1 SGHTA and CDR2 FQGNSA. Trimming shortened V by 1 base and J by 3 bases, and 11 bases separated the two germline ends. The CDR3 has 15 residues. CDR3 sequence reads: CASSLGAGITDTQYF. The CDR3 DNA is TGTGCCAGCAGCTTAGGCGCCGGGATAACAGATACGCAGTATTTT.

J is TRBJ1-2 and V is TRBV19, with TRBD1 matching over 12 bases. The germline V gene encodes CDR1 LNHDA and CDR2 SQIVND (reference sequence). This CDR3 has 17 residues. Germline trimming cut 5 bases from V and 6 bases from J; bases unmatched to any gene: 13. CDR3 protein: CASSPSGQGASFDGYTF. The DNA of the CDR3 is TGTGCCAGTAGTCCCTCGGGACAGGGGGCAAGTTTCGATGGCTACACCTTC.

This chain connects TRBV28 to TRBJ1-5; D possibly corresponds to TRBD1 (5 bases). CDR1 and CDR2 (germline): MDHEN, SYDVKM. With 1 base removed from V and 5 bases from J, the gap between germline ends came to 12 bases. The length of the CDR3 is 15 residues. CDR3 sequence reads: CASSLLGREHQPQHF. The DNA of the CDR3 is TGTGCCAGCAGTTTATTGGGCAGGGAGCATCAGCCCCAGCATTTT.

This chain connects TRBV5-5 to TRBJ2-7; D might be TRBD1 or TRBD2, each matching 5 bases. With 4 bases removed from V and 0 bases from J, the gap between germline ends came to 17 bases. The CDR3 is made up of 16 amino acids. Per germline, CDR1 SGHKS and CDR2 YYEKEE (reference sequence). The CDR3 DNA is TGTGCCAGCAGCCCCTCCGGGACCCAGAGCTCCTACGAGCAGTACTTC. Translation: CASSPSGTQSSYEQYF.

This clone was counted between two and nine times. This chain joins TRBV7-2 and TRBJ1-2; D unresolved. The germline V gene encodes CDR1 SGHTA and CDR2 FQGNSA. The CDR3 is 14 residues long. Trimming pared 5 bases from V and 4 bases from J, leaving 14 bases between. As DNA, the CDR3 is TGTGCCAGCAGCCATTCCCTGAGTGGCTATGGCTACACCTTC. Translation gives CASSHSLSGYGYTF.

The chain is built from TRBV7-2 and TRBJ2-7, with no clear D. With 4 bases removed from V and 2 bases from J, the gap between germline ends came to 12 bases. The CDR3 is made up of 14 amino acids. Germline V gene data show CDR1 as SGHTA and CDR2 as FQGNSA. This CDR3 reads CASSSGRSAYEQYF. CDR3 bases: TGTGCCAGCAGCTCTGGTAGGTCGGCCTACGAGCAGTACTTC.

The genes are TRBV28 and TRBJ2-7; D is uncertain. Germline loops: CDR1 MDHEN, CDR2 SYDVKM. Trimming removed 2 bases from V and 4 bases from J, with 6 bases in between. CDR3 size: 12 residues. The CDR3 bases are TGTGCCAGCAGTTTAGGGCAGTACGAGCAGTACTTC. It yields the protein CASSLGQYEQYF.

The rearrangement joins TRBV5-5 to TRBJ2-7, with 8 bases fitting TRBD1. The CDR3 contains 15 residues. After removal of 1 base from V and 4 bases from J, the junction contained 7 bases not matched to a gene. Germline V CDR1 and CDR2: SGHKS, YYEKEE (reference sequence). CDR3 in amino acids: CASSLMDRAIYEQYF. The CDR3 DNA follows: TGTGCCAGCAGCTTGATGGACAGGGCTATTTACGAGCAGTACTTC.

This clone was detected only a few times. V is TRBV27 and J is TRBJ2-3; D possibly corresponds to TRBD1 (6 bases). This CDR3 region has 15 residues. Trimming cost V 6 bases and J 4 bases, with 17 bases left between them. Per the germline V gene, CDR1 is MNHEY and CDR2 is SMNVEV (reference sequence). The DNA of the CDR3 is TGTGCCAGCAGCTCCTCAACGTGGGGGCCAGATACGCAGTATTTT. It codes for CASSSSTWGPDTQYF.

This clone came up once. The chain has TRBV19 and TRBJ2-6, with 12 bases that match TRBD2. The CDR3 has 18 residues. The germline gives CDR1 LNHDA, CDR2 SQIVND (reference sequence). Germline trimming cut 5 bases from V and 4 bases from J; bases unmatched to any gene: 9. The CDR3 DNA reads TGTGCCAGTAGTCAGTTGACTAGCGGGAGAGACGGGGCCAACGTCCTGACTTTC. This encodes CASSQLTSGRDGANVLTF.